This T cell receptor beta chain comes out of a study of blood T cell repertoires in COVID-19. The CDR3 runs to 15 residues. V was cut by 4 bases and J by 0 bases, with 10 bases left in between. Germline V gene lookup returns CDR1 SGHTA and CDR2 FQGNSA. Generated by immunoSEQ multiplex PCR, the TCRdb table keeps only in-frame clones and is missing some. The table has under 200,000 clones, around four fifths seen once. Material: PBMCs or T cells enriched from blood (not recorded which). V gene TRBV7-2 combines with J gene TRBJ1-5; D perhaps matches TRBD1 (5 bases). The TCR was taken from a woman aged 45-59 years who had recovered from COVID-19. This CDR3 reads CASSSRDYSNQPQHF. The CDR3 DNA sequence: TGTGCCAGCAGCTCCCGGGACTATAGCAATCAGCCCCAGCATTTT.